The 10 T cell receptor beta chains below all came from one sample that was sequenced in a study of T cell changes during pregnancy in multiple sclerosis. Assay used: immunoSEQ multiplex PCR; TCRdb lists only in-frame clones, some missing. This sample has 100,000 or so clones, with roughly 93% found just once. Sequencing was performed on peripheral blood, taken before pregnancy. Receptors were obtained from a female donor with multiple sclerosis, enrolled in a pregnancy study.

The chain uses TRBV18 and TRBJ2-1, with 8 bases aligning to TRBD2. This CDR3 is built from 16 residues. Germline CDR1 and CDR2: KGHSH and LQKENI. The V gene end was trimmed by 3 bases and the J gene end by 0 bases; junction bases not matched to a gene: 4. CDR3 residues: CASSPAGGYSYNEQFF. CDR3 DNA sequence: TGTGCCAGCTCACCGGCGGGGGGTTACTCCTACAATGAGCAGTTCTTC.

The CDR3 protein is CAWSVLTGGLVNTEAFF. CDR3 in DNA: TGTGCCTGGAGTGTTCTGACAGGGGGACTGGTGAACACTGAAGCTTTCTTT. The chain employs TRBV30 and TRBJ1-1; TRBD1 agrees at 9 bases. J gave up 0 bases and V 0 bases, and 8 bases lay outside the gene matches. Germline values: CDR1 GTSNPN, CDR2 SVGIG (reference sequence). CDR3 length equals 17 residues.

This sequence joins TRBV28 and TRBJ1-5, with a tentative D call TRBD1 (6 bases). CDR3 size: 14 residues. In germline, CDR1 is MDHEN, CDR2 SYDVKM. Trimming left V 2 bases short and J 4 bases short, with 9 bases between. This CDR3 reads CASSLRTANQPQHF. In nucleotides, the CDR3 is TGTGCCAGCAGTTTACGGACAGCAAATCAGCCCCAGCATTTT.

The V call is TRBV4-1, the J call TRBJ2-3, with 7 nucleotides matching TRBD2. The ends lost 5 bases at V and 1 base at J; junction bases unmatched: 9. This CDR3 has 16 residues. Germline CDR1 reads MGHRA; CDR2 reads YSYEKL. In nucleotides, the CDR3 is TGCGCCAGCAGCTCCCCTGGGGCGGGAGGCACAGATACGCAGTATTTT. Its protein product is CASSSPGAGGTDTQYF.

This clone was observed once. V and J are TRBV4-1 and TRBJ2-1; 14 bases fit TRBD2. The CDR3 length is 17 residues. V shed 3 bases and J 3 bases; nucleotides not matched to a gene: 4. Germline-derived CDR1 and CDR2 are MGHRA and YSYEKL. The CDR3 bases are TGCGCCAGCAGCCACGGGACTAGCGGGAGATACTACAATGAGCAGTTCTTC. The encoded protein is CASSHGTSGRYYNEQFF.

This chain joins TRBV19 and TRBJ2-7; 11 bases align to TRBD2. The CDR3 covers 13 residues. With V trimmed by 8 bases and J by 4 bases, 4 bases remained unmatched. Germline V gene sequence: CDR1 LNHDA, CDR2 SQIVND (reference sequence). The CDR3 nucleotides are TGTGCCAGTTCAGGACTAGCGGGTTACGAGCAGTACTTC. Amino acids: CASSGLAGYEQYF. Combining the CDR3 with reference TRBV19 and TRBJ2-7 gives the whole variable domain DGGITQSPKYLFRKEGQNVTLSCEQNLNHDAMYWYRQDPGQGLRLIYYSQIVNDFQKGDIAEGYSVSREKKESFPLTVTSAQKNPTAFYLCASSGLAGYEQYFGPGTRLTVT.

This chain uses TRBV29-1 with TRBJ2-7, with 8 bases identical to TRBD2. Germline CDR1 SQVTM, CDR2 ANQGSEA. The CDR3 covers 14 residues. Germline trimming cut 6 bases from V and 2 bases from J; bases unmatched to any gene: 9. CDR3 coding DNA: TGCAGCGTGACCGGGGGGGGTCGGACCTACGAGCAGTACTTC. It specifies CSVTGGGRTYEQYF.

This chain uses TRBV7-2 with TRBJ1-3; the D gene is possibly TRBD1 (6 bases). The CDR3 totals 17 residues. Germline V gene lookup returns CDR1 SGHTA and CDR2 FQGNSA. The V and J ends lost 5 bases and 0 bases respectively, with 17 bases between them. As DNA, the CDR3 is TGTGCCAGCAGCCGACCCCAGGGGTATAGCTCTGGAAACACCATATATTTT. This translates into CASSRPQGYSSGNTIYF.

The J gene is TRBJ2-2, the V gene TRBV2; the D gene is possibly TRBD1 (6 bases). CDR3 length: 13 amino acids. Trimming cost V 7 bases and J 9 bases, with 15 bases left between them. Germline values: CDR1 SNHLY, CDR2 FYNNEI. CDR3 amino acids: CASTTSGVWELFF. Written as DNA, the CDR3 is TGTGCCAGCACCACCTCAGGGGTATGGGAGCTGTTTTTT.

J is TRBJ2-3 and V is TRBV7-6; 7 bases fit TRBD1. The V gene end was trimmed by 1 base and the J gene end by 6 bases; junction bases not matched to a gene: 10. CDR3 length: 16 residues. In germline, CDR1 is SGHVS, CDR2 FNYEAQ. The CDR3 coding sequence is TGTGCCAGCAGCTTAGGGCCGGGACAGCGTGCCGATACGCAGTATTTT. Amino acids: CASSLGPGQRADTQYF.